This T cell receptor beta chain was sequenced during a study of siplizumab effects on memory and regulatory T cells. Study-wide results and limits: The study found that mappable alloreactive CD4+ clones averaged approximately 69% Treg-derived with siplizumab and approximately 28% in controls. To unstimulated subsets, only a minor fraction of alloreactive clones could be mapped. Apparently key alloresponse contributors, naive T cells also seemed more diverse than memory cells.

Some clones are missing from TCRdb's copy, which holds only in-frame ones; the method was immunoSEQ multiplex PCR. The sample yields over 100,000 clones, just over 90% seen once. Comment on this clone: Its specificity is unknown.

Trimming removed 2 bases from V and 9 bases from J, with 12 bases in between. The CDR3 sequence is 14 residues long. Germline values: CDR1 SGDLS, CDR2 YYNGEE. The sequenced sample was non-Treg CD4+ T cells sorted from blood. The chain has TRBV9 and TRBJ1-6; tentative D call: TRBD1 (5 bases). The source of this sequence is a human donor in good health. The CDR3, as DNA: TGTGCCAGCAGCGTGGGGCCGGAGGGTTCACCCCTCCACTTT. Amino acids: CASSVGPEGSPLHF.